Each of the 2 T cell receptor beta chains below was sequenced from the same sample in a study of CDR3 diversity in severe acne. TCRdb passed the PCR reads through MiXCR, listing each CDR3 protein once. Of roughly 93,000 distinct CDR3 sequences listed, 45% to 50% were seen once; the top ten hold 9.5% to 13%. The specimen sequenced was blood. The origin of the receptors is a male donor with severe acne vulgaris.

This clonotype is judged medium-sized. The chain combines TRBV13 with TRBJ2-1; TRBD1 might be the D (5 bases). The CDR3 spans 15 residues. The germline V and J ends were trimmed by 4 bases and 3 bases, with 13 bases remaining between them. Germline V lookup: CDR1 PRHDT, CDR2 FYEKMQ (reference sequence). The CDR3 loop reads CASSSYLTDYNEQFF. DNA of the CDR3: TGTGCCAGCAGCTCTTACCTGACAGACTACAATGAGCAGTTCTTC.

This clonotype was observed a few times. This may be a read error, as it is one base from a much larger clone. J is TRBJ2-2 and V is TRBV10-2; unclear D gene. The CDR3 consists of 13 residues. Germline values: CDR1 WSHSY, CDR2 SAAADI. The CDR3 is CATRTSSTRELFF. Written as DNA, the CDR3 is TGCGCCACACGGACGTCGAGCACCAGGGAGCTGTTTTTT.